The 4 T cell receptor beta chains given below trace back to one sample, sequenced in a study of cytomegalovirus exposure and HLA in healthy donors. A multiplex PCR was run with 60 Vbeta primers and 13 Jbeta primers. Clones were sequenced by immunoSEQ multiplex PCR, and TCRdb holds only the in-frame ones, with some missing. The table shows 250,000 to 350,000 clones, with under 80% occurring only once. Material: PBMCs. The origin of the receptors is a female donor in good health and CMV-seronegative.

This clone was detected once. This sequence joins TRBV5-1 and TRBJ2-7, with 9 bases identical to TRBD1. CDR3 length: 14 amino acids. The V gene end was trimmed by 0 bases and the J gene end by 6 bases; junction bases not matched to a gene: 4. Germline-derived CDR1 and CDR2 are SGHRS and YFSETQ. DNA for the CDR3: TGCGCCAGCAGCTTGGCCTGGACAGGGGCCGAGCAGTACTTC. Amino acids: CASSLAWTGAEQYF.

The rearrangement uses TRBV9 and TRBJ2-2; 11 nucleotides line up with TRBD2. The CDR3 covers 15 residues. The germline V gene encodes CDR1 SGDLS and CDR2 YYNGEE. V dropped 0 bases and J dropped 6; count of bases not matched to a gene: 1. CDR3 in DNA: TGTGCCAGCAGCGTAGCACTAGCGGGAGCCGGGGAGCTGTTTTTT. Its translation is CASSVALAGAGELFF.

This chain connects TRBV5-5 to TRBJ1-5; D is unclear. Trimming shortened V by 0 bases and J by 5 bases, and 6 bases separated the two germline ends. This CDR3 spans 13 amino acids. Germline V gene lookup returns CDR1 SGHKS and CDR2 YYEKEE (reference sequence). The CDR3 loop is CASSLDGDQPQHF. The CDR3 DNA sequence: TGTGCCAGCAGCTTGGACGGTGATCAGCCCCAGCATTTT.

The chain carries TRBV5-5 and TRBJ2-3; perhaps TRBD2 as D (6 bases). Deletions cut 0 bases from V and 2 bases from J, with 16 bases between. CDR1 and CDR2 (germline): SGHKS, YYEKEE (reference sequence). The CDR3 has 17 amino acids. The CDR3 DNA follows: TGTGCCAGCAGCTTGGGTCCTGGGAGGCGAGACACAGATACGCAGTATTTT. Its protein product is CASSLGPGRRDTDTQYF.